This TCR beta chain emerged from a study of cytomegalovirus exposure and HLA in healthy donors. Both 60 Vbeta primers and 13 Jbeta primers went into the PCR. Clones were read by immunoSEQ multiplex PCR, and TCRdb kept only the in-frame ones, dropping some. The profile shows some 160,000 clones, 65% to 85% of them singletons. This CDR3 comprises 15 residues. Germline V gene data show CDR1 as LGHNT and CDR2 as FRNRAP. The V segment lost 6 bases and the J segment 0 bases; nucleotides outside the gene matches: 6. The sample was PBMCs. This receptor was taken from a woman younger than 30 in good health and CMV-seronegative. The chain couples TRBV12-5 to TRBJ2-3, with 7 positions matching TRBD1. The CDR3 loop is CASGQGQTSTDTQYF. The DNA of the CDR3 is TGTGCTAGTGGCCAGGGACAGACTAGCACAGATACGCAGTATTTT.